This T cell receptor (beta chain) originates from a study of cytomegalovirus exposure and HLA in healthy donors. The PCR ran on 60 Vbeta and 13 Jbeta primers. Profiling relied on immunoSEQ multiplex PCR, and the TCRdb table lists in-frame clones only, not all of them. The sample gives 40,000 to 55,000 clones, approximately 70% of which show up once; over 8% is in the top ten. Note on this clone: Its target is unknown.

Study-level findings and limits: Association of a missense DCLRE1C variant with TCR beta V- and J-gene trimming was reported in a later analysis. In a later analysis, compared with equally common non-associated chains, HLA-associated beta chains were more expanded.

This CDR3 contains 14 residues. Germline V gene sequence: CDR1 SEHNR, CDR2 FQNEAQ (reference sequence). Trimming took off 5 bases at V and 0 bases at J, with 8 bases between the two ends. Sequencing was carried out using PBMCs. The chain links TRBV7-9 to TRBJ1-3; D may be TRBD1 (6 bases). This sequence was found in a woman between 50 and 59 years old in good health and CMV-seronegative. DNA of the CDR3: TGTGCCAGCAGCAAGGACAGCTCTGGAAACACCATATATTTT. Translated, it gives CASSKDSSGNTIYF. Complete variable domain (other parts from reference TRBV7-9 and TRBJ1-3): DTGVSQNPRHKITKRGQNVTFRCDPISEHNRLYWYRQTLGQGPEFLTYFQNEAQLEKSRLLSDRFSAERPKGSFSTLEIQRTEQGDSAMYLCASSKDSSGNTIYFGEGSWLTVV.